This T cell receptor beta chain came from a study of OX40 agonist ivuxolimab in advanced cancers. The wider study: Ivuxolimab, which patients received intravenously every 2 weeks, was dosed at 0.01 to 10 mg/kg. A mean age of about 56 years, range roughly 20 to 80, was recorded, and 82.7% were male. Therapy given before enrollment (anti-PD-1, anti-PD-L1 or anti-CTLA-4) was allowed, and 40% to 50% had some. Study-wide points: On average, CD8+ T cells showed a greater number of expanded clones than CD4+.

Notes on this clone: Its target is not known.

In germline, CDR1 is GTSNPN, CDR2 SVGIG (reference sequence). CDR3 size: 13 residues. V gave up 0 bases and J gave up 6 bases, with 9 bases separating them. The method was immunoSEQ multiplex PCR; TCRdb's version includes in-frame clones alone and lacks a portion of them. The repertoire holds tens of thousands of clones, with around 92% as singletons. V is TRBV30 and J is TRBJ1-5, with D possibly being TRBD1 (6 bases). This TCR came from an adult with an advanced solid tumor such as melanoma, head and neck, liver or kidney cancer. Material: CD4+ or CD8+ T cells sorted from blood, obtained in a trial of the OX40 agonist ivuxolimab. CDR3 coding DNA: TGTGCCTGGAGTGTACAGGGAGGTCAGCCCCAGCATTTT. Its protein is CAWSVQGGQPQHF.